The 6 T cell receptor beta chains below were found in one sample sequenced in a study of vaccination and CD4 T cells after COVID-19. With the Oncomine TCR Beta short-read assay, DNA from cultured CD4+ T cells was sequenced. TCRdb used MiXCR to reprocess the PCR reads, holding one entry per CDR3 protein. The sample has fewer than 15,000 distinct CDR3 sequences, roughly 50% seen once. No antigen is known for these receptors. Described treatment: roughly ten-day PBMC culture with coronavirus spike peptide pools or control peptides (ViraFEST assay). Sequenced input: CD4+ T cells from blood, cultured in vitro. Receptor source: a human donor who had recovered from COVID-19.

The V gene is TRBV19, the J gene TRBJ2-3; TRBD1 is a possible D gene (6 bases). Germline V CDR1 and CDR2: LNHDA, SQIVND (reference sequence). This CDR3 spans 13 amino acids. V gave up 8 bases and J gave up 4 bases, with 13 bases separating them. The CDR3 sequence: CASSETGADTQYF. The DNA of the CDR3 is TGTGCCAGTTCTGAGACAGGCGCAGATACGCAGTATTTT.

This clonotype was seen a few times. V and J are TRBV6-5 and TRBJ2-3; 10 nucleotides agree with TRBD1. Germline V gene data show CDR1 as MNHEY and CDR2 as SVGAGI. With 4 bases clipped from V and 5 bases from J, the junction kept 6 bases outside the gene matches. The CDR3 contains 15 residues. The CDR3 loop is CASSWLTGGRDTQYF. In DNA, the CDR3 is TGTGCCAGCAGTTGGCTGACAGGGGGCAGAGATACGCAGTATTTT.

This chain connects TRBV20-1 to TRBJ1-2; a possible D gene is TRBD1 (6 bases). Germline V gene sequence: CDR1 DFQATT, CDR2 SNEGSKA (reference sequence). The CDR3 length is 13 residues. Between the trimmed V and J ends, which lost 1 base and 8 bases, there was a span of 14 bases. CDR3 DNA: TGCAGTGCTAGAGTTTCGAAGGGGGGCGGCTACACCTTC. It encodes CSARVSKGGGYTF.

The V gene is TRBV6-5, the J gene TRBJ1-6; D is undetermined. The CDR3 length is 14 residues. The germline V and J ends were trimmed by 2 bases and 9 bases, with 11 bases remaining between them. Per the germline V gene, CDR1 is MNHEY and CDR2 is SVGAGI. The CDR3 here is CASSYQDTRSPLHF. In DNA form, the CDR3 reads TGTGCCAGCAGTTACCAGGATACTCGTTCACCCCTCCACTTT.

V gene TRBV28 combines with J gene TRBJ2-5, with D possibly being TRBD1 (5 bases). CDR1 and CDR2 from the germline V gene are MDHEN and SYDVKM. The CDR3 is 14 amino acids. Trimming cost V 6 bases and J 5 bases, with 16 bases left between them. The CDR3 sequence: CASSRSRVGETQYF. CDR3 in DNA: TGTGCCAGCAGCCGCAGCAGGGTAGGGGAGACCCAGTACTTC.

V gene TRBV20-1 combines with J gene TRBJ1-2; D is unresolved. CDR3 length: 13 residues. V was cut by 2 bases and J by 2 bases, with 9 bases left in between. The germline gives CDR1 DFQATT, CDR2 SNEGSKA (reference sequence). The CDR3 region is CSARIPGNYGYTF. The CDR3 DNA reads as TGCAGTGCTAGAATCCCGGGCAACTATGGCTACACCTTC.